This T cell receptor (beta chain) derives from a study of patients and donors after allogeneic stem cell transplantation. One entry per CDR3 protein, called by TCRdb with MiXCR from the RT-PCR reads. The profile covers about 960,000 distinct CDR3 sequences, with 15% to 20% appearing a single time and around 6% taken by the ten largest. This clonotype was recorded at least ten times. The CDR3 contains 13 residues. V was cut by 5 bases and J by 0 bases, with 8 bases left in between. Germline V CDR1 and CDR2: MGHDK, SYGVNS. The gene calls are TRBV25-1 and TRBJ2-7; D unresolved. The sample was blood, either unsorted or a sorted T cell fraction (not recorded which). The clonotype comes from a human donor who was either an allogeneic HSCT recipient or a stem cell or donor lymphocyte infusion donor (not recorded which). It is not recorded whose cells these are; they may come from a transplant donor. CDR3 in DNA: TGTGCCAGCAGTAGGGATTTCTCCTACGAGCAGTACTTC. Translation gives CASSRDFSYEQYF.